The 30 T cell receptor beta chains below come from one sample, sequenced in a study of T-cell reconstitution after alpha-beta-depleted transplantation in children. It was with unique molecular identifiers that the TCRbeta library was prepared. MiXCR, applied by TCRdb to the PCR reads, yields one record per CDR3 protein. The sample includes around 960,000 distinct CDR3 sequences, about 29% of them seen just once. Here the sequenced sample was PBMCs, mostly from graft donor cells, taken 360 days after TCRalphabeta/CD19-depleted stem cell transplant. These TCRs come from a boy less than two years old who had a stem cell transplant for SCID, so the T cells may come from the graft donor.

The V call is TRBV4-1, the J call TRBJ1-4, with 8 bases that match TRBD1. This CDR3 comprises 17 residues. CDR1 is MGHRA, CDR2 YSYEKL, per germline. Germline trimming cut 4 bases from V and 5 bases from J; bases unmatched to any gene: 12. DNA of the CDR3: TGCGCCAGCAGCCGCCTACCAGGGACAGGTTCGAATGAAAAACTGTTTTTT. Translated, it gives CASSRLPGTGSNEKLFF.

This clonotype was picked up one time. The rearrangement links TRBV3-1 to TRBJ2-3, with D possibly TRBD1 on 5 matching bases. This CDR3 comprises 15 residues. The ends were cut back, 5 bases at V and 5 bases at J, with 17 bases in the middle. The germline CDR1 and CDR2 sequences are LGHDT and YNNKEL (reference sequence). The DNA for the CDR3 is TGTGCCAGCAGCTTAGATATCAGGGTCCGAGATACGCAGTATTTT. Protein: CASSLDIRVRDTQYF.

This clonotype was seen a single time. This chain joins TRBV20-1 and TRBJ1-5; D might be TRBD1 (5 bases). CDR1 is DFQATT and CDR2 is SNEGSKA in the germline V gene (reference sequence). This CDR3 spans 13 amino acids. Trimming stripped 6 bases from V and 1 base from J, with 10 bases between. CDR3: CSAPDKSNQPQHF. In DNA, the CDR3 is TGCAGTGCCCCGGACAAAAGCAATCAGCCCCAGCATTTT.

This chain links TRBV9 with TRBJ2-7, with unresolved D. The CDR3 consists of 15 residues. Germline CDR1 SGDLS, CDR2 YYNGEE. Between the trimmed V and J ends, which lost 0 bases and 0 bases, there was a span of 10 bases. This chain's CDR3 is CASSVDGGSSYEQYF. As DNA, the CDR3 is TGTGCCAGCAGCGTAGACGGCGGCAGCTCCTACGAGCAGTACTTC.

V and J are TRBV12-3 or TRBV12-4 and TRBJ1-1; perhaps TRBD1 as D (5 bases). Trimming shortened V by 2 bases and J by 1 base, and 8 bases separated the two germline ends. This CDR3 spans 14 amino acids. CDR3 in amino acids: CASSLFRANTEAFF. DNA for the CDR3: TGTGCCAGCAGTTTATTCAGGGCGAACACTGAAGCTTTCTTT.

This clonotype was seen a few times. V and J are TRBV4-3 and TRBJ2-1, with TRBD1 as a possible D gene (6 bases). Deletions cut 2 bases from V and 1 base from J, with 21 bases between. This CDR3 is built from 19 residues. CDR1 LGHNA and CDR2 YSLEER come from the germline V gene. The CDR3 DNA reads TGCGCCAGCAGCCAACACCCCAGGGGCGAGATCGGTTCCTACAATGAGCAGTTCTTC. Protein product: CASSQHPRGEIGSYNEQFF.

The V and J genes are TRBV20-1 and TRBJ2-3; D may be TRBD1 (5 bases). Trimming took off 0 bases at V and 4 bases at J, with 11 bases between the two ends. CDR1 DFQATT and CDR2 SNEGSKA come from the germline V gene (reference sequence). The CDR3 is 14 residues long. The CDR3 sequence: CSARDLQGPDTQYF. The DNA for the CDR3 is TGCAGTGCTAGAGATCTGCAGGGCCCAGATACGCAGTATTTT.

The chain employs TRBV25-1 and TRBJ1-4, with D hard to call. Germline assignment: CDR1 MGHDK and CDR2 SYGVNS. V was shortened by 7 bases and J by 5 bases, with 11 bases between the two germline ends. The CDR3 spans 13 residues. For the CDR3, the DNA is TGTGCCAGCACTGGACGGAGAAATGAAAAACTGTTTTTT. Its protein is CASTGRRNEKLFF.

This clonotype came up a few times. The chain joins TRBV15 to TRBJ2-5, with TRBD1 matching 10 bases. CDR3 size: 15 residues. The germline gives CDR1 LNHNV, CDR2 YYDKDF (reference sequence). V lost 0 bases and J lost 5; bases outside the gene matches: 3. Here the CDR3 reads CATSRDGGQGETQYF. CDR3 nucleotides: TGTGCCACCAGCAGAGACGGGGGACAGGGGGAGACCCAGTACTTC.

The chain links TRBV20-1 to TRBJ2-7, with 12 positions matching TRBD1. The germline V gene has CDR1 DFQATT and CDR2 SNEGSKA (reference sequence). The CDR3 runs to 17 residues. V was pared by 0 bases and J by 2 bases, with 8 bases of the junction left unmatched. CDR3: CSARDSSGTGGTYEQYF. CDR3 in DNA: TGCAGTGCTAGAGATAGTAGCGGGACAGGGGGCACCTACGAGCAGTACTTC.

This clonotype was counted a few times. The CDR3 region has the DNA TGTGCCAGCAGTTCTCACTCAGGGGGCTCCTACAATGAGCAGTTCTTC. Protein sequence: CASSSHSGGSYNEQFF. The V call is TRBV12-3 or TRBV12-4, the J call TRBJ2-1; 7 bases agree with TRBD1. This CDR3 region has 16 residues. J was trimmed by 0 bases and V by 4 bases; bases with no gene match: 6.

This clonotype appeared a few times. The V and J genes are TRBV20-1 and TRBJ2-1, with D possibly being TRBD1 (5 bases). CDR1 and CDR2 from the germline V gene are DFQATT and SNEGSKA (reference sequence). The CDR3 has 12 amino acids. V lost 2 bases and J 8 bases, leaving 10 bases between the germline ends. The CDR3 region has the DNA TGCAGTGCTAGAAGCAGGGTGTATGAGCAGTTCTTC. It yields the protein CSARSRVYEQFF.

This clonotype was seen many times. The chain recombines TRBV20-1 with TRBJ1-2; maybe TRBD1 (5 bases). The CDR3 sequence is 12 residues long. Germline values: CDR1 DFQATT, CDR2 SNEGSKA (reference sequence). V was trimmed by 3 bases and J by 5 bases, leaving 10 bases between them. CDR3 loop: CSASTREYGYTF. The CDR3 DNA is TGCAGTGCTAGCACCAGGGAGTATGGCTACACCTTC.

The rearrangement joins TRBV20-1 to TRBJ2-7; D is unclear. V lost 0 bases to trimming and J lost 1 base, with 13 bases between them. This CDR3 has 15 amino acids. The germline V gene has CDR1 DFQATT and CDR2 SNEGSKA (reference sequence). CDR3 residues: CSARDNPGDSYEQYF. DNA of the CDR3: TGCAGTGCTAGAGATAATCCAGGAGATTCCTACGAGCAGTACTTC.

This clonotype was seen a few times. The chain employs TRBV5-1 and TRBJ2-1; the match to TRBD2 covers 8 bases. There are 17 residues in the CDR3. Germline V gene lookup returns CDR1 SGHRS and CDR2 YFSETQ. Trimming took 3 bases from V and 2 from J; bases not matched to a gene: 10. CDR3 protein: CASSSERGGGTYNEQFF. The DNA for the CDR3 is TGCGCCAGCAGCTCGGAACGGGGGGGCGGGACCTACAATGAGCAGTTCTTC.

This clonotype came up once. A much bigger clone sits one base away, suggesting this may be a read error. This chain joins TRBV12-3 or TRBV12-4 and TRBJ1-3; weak D call: TRBD1 (5 bases). V was cut by 6 bases and J by 0 bases, with 9 bases left in between. The CDR3 is 14 residues long. This CDR3 reads CASRMDISGNTIYF. The CDR3 coding sequence is TGTGCCAGCAGGATGGACATCTCTGGAAACACCATATATTTT.

This clonotype was counted between two and nine times. V gene TRBV28 combines with J gene TRBJ2-7, with TRBD1 matching 8 bases. The CDR3 length is 15 residues. The germline V gene has CDR1 MDHEN and CDR2 SYDVKM. Unmatched junction bases numbered 12, after V lost 6 bases and J lost 5 bases. The CDR3 sequence is CASSRRTGPIHEQYF. The CDR3 coding sequence is TGTGCCAGCAGCCGAAGGACAGGGCCGATTCACGAGCAGTACTTC.

The V and J genes are TRBV28 and TRBJ2-7; TRBD1 is a possible D gene (5 bases). V gave up 7 bases and J gave up 1 base, with 14 bases separating them. This CDR3 spans 14 amino acids. The germline V gene encodes CDR1 MDHEN and CDR2 SYDVKM. DNA for the CDR3: TGTGCCAGCACCTTTCAAGGACATTCCTACGAGCAGTACTTC. Translating gives CASTFQGHSYEQYF.

This clonotype was observed at least ten times. The chain couples TRBV7-9 to TRBJ2-7; D uncertain. There are 12 residues in the CDR3. Trimming removed 6 bases from V and 2 bases from J, with 8 bases in between. Germline CDR1 SEHNR, CDR2 FQNEAQ (reference sequence). This chain's CDR3 is CASSLQPYEQYF. The CDR3 DNA is TGTGCCAGCAGTTTACAGCCCTACGAGCAGTACTTC.

The V and J genes are TRBV9 and TRBJ2-1; 10 bases fit TRBD1. V gave up 0 bases and J gave up 6 bases; unmatched junction bases: 3. Germline lookup yields CDR1 SGDLS and CDR2 YYNGEE. This CDR3 has 15 amino acids. The CDR3 loop is CASSVGDRGINEQFF. The CDR3 nucleotides are TGTGCCAGCAGCGTAGGGGACAGGGGAATCAATGAGCAGTTCTTC.

This clonotype has just a few counts. This chain uses TRBV12-3 or TRBV12-4 with TRBJ2-7, with TRBD1 matching over 12 bases. V shed 3 bases and J 6 bases; nucleotides not matched to a gene: 6. CDR3 size: 15 residues. The CDR3 reads CASSFGGQGAVEQYF. CDR3 coding DNA: TGTGCCAGCAGTTTTGGGGGACAGGGGGCAGTCGAGCAGTACTTC.

This clonotype was seen a few times. The chain links TRBV10-3 to TRBJ2-1; TRBD2 aligns across 8 bases. The CDR3 runs to 15 residues. V lost 3 bases and J lost 2; bases outside the gene matches: 3. The germline CDR1 and CDR2 sequences are ENHRY and SYGVKD. The CDR3 bases are TGTGCCATCAGTGATTCGCGGGGGGCCTACAATGAGCAGTTCTTC. It codes for CAISDSRGAYNEQFF.

J is TRBJ1-2 and V is TRBV9; maybe TRBD1 (5 bases). V lost 3 bases to trimming and J lost 2 bases, with 20 bases between them. The CDR3 consists of 17 residues. Looked up from germline, CDR1 is SGDLS and CDR2 is YYNGEE. The CDR3 loop reads CASSAGQRQGRNYGYTF. The CDR3 DNA sequence: TGTGCCAGCAGCGCGGGTCAGCGGCAGGGTCGCAACTATGGCTACACCTTC.

This clonotype was picked up a small number of times. This rearrangement joins TRBV7-2 to TRBJ2-1; 15 nucleotides line up with TRBD2. The CDR3 has 16 amino acids. Losses at the gene ends were 4 bases for V and 5 bases for J; bases not matched to a gene: 3. Germline assignment: CDR1 SGHTA and CDR2 FQGNSA. This CDR3 reads CASSSGLAGGNNEQFF. As DNA, the CDR3 is TGTGCCAGCAGCTCGGGACTAGCGGGGGGCAACAATGAGCAGTTCTTC.

J is TRBJ2-7 and V is TRBV7-7; 8 positions match TRBD1. This CDR3 region has 14 residues. The junction had 6 bases not matched to a gene; V was cut back by 2 bases and J by 6 bases. In germline, CDR1 is SSHAT, CDR2 FNYEAQ (reference sequence). CDR3 sequence (DNA): TGTGCCAGCAGCTTACAGGGGGCGGCTGGCGAGCAGTACTTC. Its translation is CASSLQGAAGEQYF.

This clonotype was counted ten times or more. J is TRBJ1-1 and V is TRBV11-3, with D tentatively TRBD1 (6 bases). Trimming left V 2 bases short and J 1 base short, with 11 bases between. CDR1 SGHNT and CDR2 YENEEA come from the germline V gene. This CDR3 has 15 residues. The CDR3, as DNA: TGTGCCAGCAGCTTACAGGGGCGCCGGAACACTGAAGCTTTCTTT. Amino acid sequence: CASSLQGRRNTEAFF.

This clonotype was seen a few times. The chain joins TRBV5-1 to TRBJ2-1, with D possibly being TRBD1 (7 bases). The CDR3 length is 14 residues. CDR1 SGHRS and CDR2 YFSETQ come from the germline V gene. Trimming cost V 4 bases and J 9 bases, with 17 bases left between them. The CDR3 protein is CASSLGGGNSEQFF. CDR3 in DNA: TGCGCCAGCAGCCTCGGAGGGGGCAATTCTGAGCAGTTCTTC.

The chain joins TRBV5-1 to TRBJ2-2, with D possibly TRBD2 on 5 matching bases. CDR1 and CDR2 (germline): SGHRS, YFSETQ. The V end lost 2 bases, the J end lost 6 bases, and 11 bases lay between the germline ends. The CDR3 loop spans 14 amino acids. In DNA form, the CDR3 reads TGCGCCAGCAGCTTACGGGAAGCGGCCGGGGAGCTGTTTTTT. Amino acids: CASSLREAAGELFF.

This clonotype was found a few times. The gene calls are TRBV20-1 and TRBJ1-1, with D perhaps matching TRBD1 (5 bases). The V end lost 1 base, the J end lost 0 bases, and 18 bases lay between the germline ends. In germline, CDR1 is DFQATT, CDR2 SNEGSKA (reference sequence). This CDR3 is built from 17 residues. The CDR3 DNA sequence: TGCAGTGCTAGAGCTTATGGGACCCCTGACTTGAACACTGAAGCTTTCTTT. Protein product: CSARAYGTPDLNTEAFF.

This clonotype came up a few times. The V gene is TRBV4-1, the J gene TRBJ1-5; D gene ambiguous. Germline CDR1 reads MGHRA; CDR2 reads YSYEKL. The CDR3 contains 16 residues. Trimming left V 5 bases short and J 4 bases short, with 18 bases between. The CDR3 protein is CASSFEQRALNQPQHF. In nucleotides, the CDR3 is TGCGCCAGCAGCTTCGAACAGAGGGCTTTAAATCAGCCCCAGCATTTT.